Sequencing of this TCR beta chain was carried out in a study of identical twins. A universal primer site was added by template switching, and unique molecular identifiers were carried by the cDNA. TCRdb re-called the 5' RACE reads with MiXCR, one entry per CDR3 protein. The sample has approximately 890,000 distinct CDR3 sequences, approximately 13% seen once. Whole-study results and caveats: Out-of-frame beta chain sequences displayed weaker excess sharing between twins.

Germline loops: CDR1 SNHLY, CDR2 FYNNEI. CDR3 length: 14 residues. V trimming: 6 bases; J trimming: 3 bases; junction bases outside the gene matches: 2. Details on this clonotype: Its target is unknown.

The same sample was also studied in work on yellow fever vaccine responses in identical twins.

The chain links TRBV2 to TRBJ2-1; TRBD1 aligns across 10 bases. The receptor comes from a young woman in good health. Sample: PBMCs. CDR3 coding DNA: TGTGCCAGCAGGGACAGGGGGTACTACAATGAGCAGTTCTTC. Translating gives CASRDRGYYNEQFF.